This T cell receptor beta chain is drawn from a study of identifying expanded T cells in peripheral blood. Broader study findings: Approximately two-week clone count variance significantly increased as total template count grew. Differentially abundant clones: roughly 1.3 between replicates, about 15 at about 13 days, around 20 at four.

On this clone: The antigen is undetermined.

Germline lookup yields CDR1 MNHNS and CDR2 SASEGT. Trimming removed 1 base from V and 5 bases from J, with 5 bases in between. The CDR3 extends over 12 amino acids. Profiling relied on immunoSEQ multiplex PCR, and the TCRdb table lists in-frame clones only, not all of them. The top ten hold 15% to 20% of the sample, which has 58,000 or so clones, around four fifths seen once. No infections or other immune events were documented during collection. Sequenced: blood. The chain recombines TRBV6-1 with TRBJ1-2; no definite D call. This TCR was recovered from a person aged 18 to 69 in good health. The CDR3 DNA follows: TGTGCCAGCAGTGAAGGCCTTTATGGCTACACCTTC. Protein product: CASSEGLYGYTF.